Listed below are T cell receptor beta chains from one sample, sequenced in a study of cytotoxic CD8 clonotypes in ibrutinib-treated CLL. Sequenced by immunoSEQ multiplex PCR; TCRdb stores in-frame clones only, minus some. The repertoire holds approximately 97,000 clones, with approximately 71% as singletons. This sample comprised PBMCs, obtained after 24 months of ibrutinib treatment. These receptors were taken from a human donor with chronic lymphocytic leukemia. Both conserved end residues are part of each CDR3. Fields, in order: D gene, clone size, CDR3 length, J gene, V gene, CDR3 DNA, CDR3 protein. A D gene is named only where the DNA matches it firmly. Size values are once, few and many counts, or a class for expanded clones, and some rows have none.

d_gene: -
abundance: -
len: 17
j_gene: TRBJ2-2
v_gene: TRBV7-3
CDR3nt: TGTGCCAGCAGCTTAATTGGGGACCCCGCGAACACCGGGGAGCTGTTTTTT
CDR3aa: CASSLIGDPANTGELFF

d_gene: -
abundance: once
len: 18
j_gene: TRBJ2-1
v_gene: TRBV7-2
CDR3nt: TGTGCCAGCAGCTCTATAGGAGGGGTCCAGGGGCGCTACAATGAGCAGTTCTTC
CDR3aa: CASSSIGGVQGRYNEQFF

d_gene: TRBD1
abundance: -
len: 15
j_gene: TRBJ2-6
v_gene: TRBV10-3
CDR3nt: TGTGCCATCAGTGGACAGGGGTCTGGGGCCAACGTCCTGACTTTC
CDR3aa: CAISGQGSGANVLTF

d_gene: -
abundance: -
len: 15
j_gene: TRBJ1-5
v_gene: TRBV19
CDR3nt: TGTGCCAGTACTCGGATCGGGGGCCGTAATCAGCCCCAGCATTTT
CDR3aa: CASTRIGGRNQPQHF

d_gene: TRBD1
abundance: few
len: 13
j_gene: TRBJ1-1
v_gene: TRBV10-3
CDR3nt: TGTGCCATCAGAAGGACAGGAGACACTGAAGCTTTCTTT
CDR3aa: CAIRRTGDTEAFF

d_gene: -
abundance: few
len: 15
j_gene: TRBJ2-2
v_gene: TRBV7-3
CDR3nt: TGTGCCAGCAGCTTAAACAGGGTGAACACCGGGGAGCTGTTTTTT
CDR3aa: CASSLNRVNTGELFF

d_gene: -
abundance: once
len: 15
j_gene: TRBJ1-2
v_gene: TRBV4-1
CDR3nt: TGCGCCAGCGGCCAAGAGGGGAAAGGGACATATGGCTACACCTTC
CDR3aa: CASGQEGKGTYGYTF

d_gene: -
abundance: -
len: 16
j_gene: TRBJ2-3
v_gene: TRBV7-2
CDR3nt: TGTGCCAGCAGCTTACACGGCGGGACCCGTGGGGATACGCAGTATTTT
CDR3aa: CASSLHGGTRGDTQYF

d_gene: -
abundance: -
len: 14
j_gene: TRBJ1-4
v_gene: TRBV28
CDR3nt: TGTGCCAGCAGCCTCCGGGCAGTGAATGAAAAACTGTTTTTT
CDR3aa: CASSLRAVNEKLFF

d_gene: -
abundance: -
len: 15
j_gene: TRBJ1-1
v_gene: TRBV6-5
CDR3nt: TGTGCCAGCAGTTACTCGATAGGGTCAAGCGCTGAAGCTTTCTTT
CDR3aa: CASSYSIGSSAEAFF

d_gene: TRBD2
abundance: -
len: 17
j_gene: TRBJ2-2
v_gene: TRBV5-6
CDR3nt: TGTGCCAGCAGCTTAACTAGCGGGAGGGCTTATACCGGGGAGCTGTTTTTT
CDR3aa: CASSLTSGRAYTGELFF

d_gene: -
abundance: -
len: 18
j_gene: TRBJ2-7
v_gene: TRBV6-1
CDR3nt: TGTGCCAGCAGTGAAGTAGGGGGGCGCGTGTCCTCCCCGGGGGAGCAGTACTTC
CDR3aa: CASSEVGGRVSSPGEQYF

d_gene: -
abundance: -
len: 13
j_gene: TRBJ1-5
v_gene: TRBV4-1
CDR3nt: TGCGCCAGCAGCCAAGAGTCCAGACAGCCCCAGCATTTT
CDR3aa: CASSQESRQPQHF

d_gene: TRBD1
abundance: -
len: 14
j_gene: TRBJ2-7
v_gene: TRBV18
CDR3nt: TGTGCCAGCTCACCAGGGACAGCTAACTACGAGCAGTACTTC
CDR3aa: CASSPGTANYEQYF

d_gene: -
abundance: -
len: 16
j_gene: TRBJ2-1
v_gene: TRBV9
CDR3nt: TGTGCCAGCAGCGCGCAGGGAGGGGGCTCCTACAATGAGCAGTTCTTC
CDR3aa: CASSAQGGGSYNEQFF

d_gene: TRBD1
abundance: -
len: 16
j_gene: TRBJ1-1
v_gene: TRBV7-9
CDR3nt: TGTGCCAGCTCGGGACAGGGAGGGATTAAGAACACTGAAGCTTTCTTT
CDR3aa: CASSGQGGIKNTEAFF

d_gene: -
abundance: -
len: 13
j_gene: TRBJ1-4
v_gene: TRBV7-2
CDR3nt: TGTGCCAGCAGCTTAGGGGTCCGGGAAAAACTGTTTTTT
CDR3aa: CASSLGVREKLFF

d_gene: TRBD2
abundance: -
len: 15
j_gene: TRBJ2-1
v_gene: TRBV7-8
CDR3nt: TGTGCCAGCAGCTTTAGATTAGCGGGGGGGCCTGAGCAGTTCTTC
CDR3aa: CASSFRLAGGPEQFF

d_gene: TRBD2
abundance: -
len: 15
j_gene: TRBJ2-1
v_gene: TRBV27
CDR3nt: TGTGCCAGCAGTCCGAGGACTAGCGGAAACAATGAGCAGTTCTTC
CDR3aa: CASSPRTSGNNEQFF

d_gene: -
abundance: once
len: 13
j_gene: TRBJ1-1
v_gene: TRBV9
CDR3nt: TGTGCCAGCAGCTGGGGTATGAACACTGAAGCTTTCTTT
CDR3aa: CASSWGMNTEAFF

d_gene: TRBD1
abundance: -
len: 15
j_gene: TRBJ2-5
v_gene: TRBV28
CDR3nt: TGTGCCAGCAGTTCCTCTGGACAGGGGGAAGAGACCCAGTACTTC
CDR3aa: CASSSSGQGEETQYF

d_gene: -
abundance: -
len: 14
j_gene: TRBJ2-3
v_gene: TRBV7-3
CDR3nt: TGTGCCAGCAGCCCCAACCACTCTTCAGATACGCAGTATTTT
CDR3aa: CASSPNHSSDTQYF

d_gene: TRBD2
abundance: -
len: 14
j_gene: TRBJ2-3
v_gene: TRBV18
CDR3nt: TGTGCCAGCTCACGGAGCGGGGACCTTGATACGCAGTATTTT
CDR3aa: CASSRSGDLDTQYF

d_gene: TRBD1
abundance: many
len: 14
j_gene: TRBJ1-6
v_gene: TRBV11-2
CDR3nt: TGTGCCAGCAGAGCCCAGGGGGTTGGTTCACCCCTCCACTTT
CDR3aa: CASRAQGVGSPLHF

d_gene: -
abundance: -
len: 14
j_gene: TRBJ1-2
v_gene: TRBV5-1
CDR3nt: TGCGCCAGCAGCTTGGGAGACAGGAACTATGGCTACACCTTC
CDR3aa: CASSLGDRNYGYTF

d_gene: -
abundance: -
len: 16
j_gene: TRBJ2-5
v_gene: TRBV4-1
CDR3nt: TGCGCCAGCAGCCAAGACCGATCGGGGGCGGGGGAGACCCAGTACTTC
CDR3aa: CASSQDRSGAGETQYF

d_gene: TRBD1
abundance: -
len: 16
j_gene: TRBJ1-2
v_gene: TRBV29-1
CDR3nt: TGCAGCGTTGAAGGGGTAGGGGGCGGTTTTGTGAGTGGCTACACCTTC
CDR3aa: CSVEGVGGGFVSGYTF

d_gene: TRBD2
abundance: once
len: 18
j_gene: TRBJ2-7
v_gene: TRBV5-3
CDR3nt: TGTGCCAGAAGCTTAGGGACTAGCGGGGGGGCATCGGGCTACGAGCAGTACTTC
CDR3aa: CARSLGTSGGASGYEQYF

d_gene: -
abundance: -
len: 14
j_gene: TRBJ2-7
v_gene: TRBV27
CDR3nt: TGTGCCAGCAGTTTTTGGTGGGGCAGGGCCTCCCCGTACTTC
CDR3aa: CASSFWWGRASPYF

d_gene: TRBD2
abundance: once
len: 16
j_gene: TRBJ2-5
v_gene: TRBV5-1
CDR3nt: TGCGCCAGCAGCGTCGGGGGTAGCGGGGTCCAAGAGACCCAGTACTTC
CDR3aa: CASSVGGSGVQETQYF

d_gene: TRBD1
abundance: -
len: 15
j_gene: TRBJ2-7
v_gene: TRBV5-1
CDR3nt: TGCGCCAGCAGCGAAACCGGGACAGGGTTATACGAGCAGTACTTC
CDR3aa: CASSETGTGLYEQYF

d_gene: -
abundance: few
len: 13
j_gene: TRBJ1-5
v_gene: TRBV5-1
CDR3nt: TGCGCCAGCAGCGTATATAGCAATCAGCCCCAGCATTTT
CDR3aa: CASSVYSNQPQHF

d_gene: TRBD1
abundance: -
len: 14
j_gene: TRBJ1-4
v_gene: TRBV5-1
CDR3nt: TGCGCCAGCAGCCGCCAACAGGGGGATGAAAAACTGTTTTTT
CDR3aa: CASSRQQGDEKLFF

d_gene: TRBD2
abundance: -
len: 16
j_gene: TRBJ2-7
v_gene: TRBV7-2
CDR3nt: TGTGCCAGCAGCTTAGAGGCGGGGGGGCAGTCCTACGAGCAGTACTTC
CDR3aa: CASSLEAGGQSYEQYF

d_gene: TRBD2
abundance: -
len: 14
j_gene: TRBJ2-7
v_gene: TRBV27
CDR3nt: TGTGCCAGCAGCTCCGGGACTAGCGCCTACGAGCAGTACTTC
CDR3aa: CASSSGTSAYEQYF

d_gene: TRBD1
abundance: -
len: 14
j_gene: TRBJ1-2
v_gene: TRBV7-9
CDR3nt: TGTGCCAGCAGCACTACAGGGGGCGCGTCTGGCTACACCTTC
CDR3aa: CASSTTGGASGYTF

d_gene: TRBD1
abundance: -
len: 16
j_gene: TRBJ2-7
v_gene: TRBV4-1
CDR3nt: TGCGCCAGCAGCCAAGACGAGATACAGGGGGTGTACGAGCAGTACTTC
CDR3aa: CASSQDEIQGVYEQYF

d_gene: -
abundance: -
len: 14
j_gene: TRBJ2-7
v_gene: TRBV7-6
CDR3nt: TGTGCCAGCAGCTTAGCCGGGCAGTCCTACGAGCAGTACTTC
CDR3aa: CASSLAGQSYEQYF

d_gene: -
abundance: -
len: 12
j_gene: TRBJ1-5
v_gene: TRBV5-8
CDR3nt: TGTGCCAGCAGCTTTTTTGATCAGCCCCAGCATTTT
CDR3aa: CASSFFDQPQHF

d_gene: TRBD2
abundance: -
len: 18
j_gene: TRBJ2-1
v_gene: TRBV19
CDR3nt: TGTGCCAGTAGTGCGAGAGTCCAGAGTAGCGGGGGGGCATATGAGCAGTTCTTC
CDR3aa: CASSARVQSSGGAYEQFF

d_gene: -
abundance: -
len: 15
j_gene: TRBJ2-4
v_gene: TRBV4-3
CDR3nt: TGCGCCAGCAGCCAAGATGAGGCGCTCGGAAACATTCAGTACTTC
CDR3aa: CASSQDEALGNIQYF

d_gene: -
abundance: -
len: 15
j_gene: TRBJ1-4
v_gene: TRBV7-2
CDR3nt: TGTGCCAGCAGCTACATGGCAGGGAGAAATGAAAAACTGTTTTTT
CDR3aa: CASSYMAGRNEKLFF

d_gene: -
abundance: -
len: 15
j_gene: TRBJ2-5
v_gene: TRBV4-1
CDR3nt: TGCGCCAGCAGCCAAGAATTCCGGGGCGGGGAGACCCAGTACTTC
CDR3aa: CASSQEFRGGETQYF